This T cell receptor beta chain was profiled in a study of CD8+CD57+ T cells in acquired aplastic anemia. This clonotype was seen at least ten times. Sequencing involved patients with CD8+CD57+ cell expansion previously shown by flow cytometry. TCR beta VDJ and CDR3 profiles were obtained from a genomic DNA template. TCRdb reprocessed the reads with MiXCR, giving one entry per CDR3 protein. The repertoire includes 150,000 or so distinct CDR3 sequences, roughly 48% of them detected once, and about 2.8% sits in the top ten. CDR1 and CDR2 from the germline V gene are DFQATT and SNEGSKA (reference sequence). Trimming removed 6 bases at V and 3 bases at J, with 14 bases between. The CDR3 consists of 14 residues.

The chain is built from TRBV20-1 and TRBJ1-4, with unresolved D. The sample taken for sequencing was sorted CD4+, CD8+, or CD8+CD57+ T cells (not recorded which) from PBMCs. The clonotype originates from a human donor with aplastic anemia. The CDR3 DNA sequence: TGCAGTGCGGCGGCGGGCTCGGCTAATGAAAAACTGTTTTTT. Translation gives CSAAAGSANEKLFF.